Sequencing of this TCR beta chain was carried out in a study of shared clonotypes between healthy human individuals. As concerns this clone: Its antigen is unidentified.

Sequencing was performed with immunoSEQ multiplex PCR; in TCRdb, only in-frame clones are kept and a portion is missing. Found here are about 1 million clones, about three quarters of them singletons; the top ten hold approximately 1.5%. Trimming left V 4 bases short and J 0 bases short, with 10 bases between. Germline CDR1 LNHDA, CDR2 SQIVND (reference sequence). This CDR3 has 14 amino acids. Donors comprised healthy HIV-negative adults lacking recent acute infections or vaccinations. Donors were Caucasian adults residing in Nashville, Tennessee, USA. Notes on the study in general: Limited genetic and exposure-history diversity came from having few donors. A reduction in generation probabilities was seen for non-shared clonotypes relative to those shared by all four donors.

The chain combines TRBV19 with TRBJ2-7, with no clear D. This sequence originates from a man aged 18-30 years in good health. The sequenced sample was memory CD4+ T cells sorted from blood. Regarding subset: CD45RA-negative fraction. The CDR3 DNA sequence: TGTGCCAGTAGTACCCATAGCAACTCCTACGAGCAGTACTTC. Translating gives CASSTHSNSYEQYF. Filled out from reference TRBV19 and TRBJ2-7, the complete variable domain reads DGGITQSPKYLFRKEGQNVTLSCEQNLNHDAMYWYRQDPGQGLRLIYYSQIVNDFQKGDIAEGYSVSREKKESFPLTVTSAQKNPTAFYLCASSTHSNSYEQYFGPGTRLTVT.